The clone carrying this TCR beta chain was seen a few times. Its antigen is not known. This CDR3 comprises 11 residues. V shed 5 bases and J shed 4 bases, with 6 bases lying between them. The germline V gene encodes CDR1 SQVTM and CDR2 ANQGSEA. TCRdb ran MiXCR on the RACE reads and lists one entry per CDR3 protein. The sample contains 150,000 to 200,000 distinct CDR3 sequences, more than 12% of which appear only once. Time point described: patch test 1, 2 weeks after DPC sensitization. Treatment denoted: therapeutic diphenylcyclopropenone sensitization with weekly scalp DPC. Participating donors were patients with alopecia, aged 18 to 70 years, considered appropriate candidates for DPC. Unfractionated whole blood yielded total RNA. This specimen belongs to a study of human T cells and chemical hapten exposure. Study in general: A mostly female patient group had alopecia areata, totalis or universalis.

Broader study findings: The study found that DPC sensitization did not change TCRs above 1 in 1000 frequency.

This sequence was found in a young woman with alopecia areata. Some clones in this sample may be carry-over from other donors' samples. The sequencing here drew on whole blood, taken in connection with sensitization to the hapten diphenylcyclopropenone (DPC). The rearrangement links TRBV29-1 to TRBJ2-1; unclear D gene. The CDR3 DNA follows: TGCAGCGTTTCTACATACAATGAGCAGTTCTTC. Translation: CSVSTYNEQFF.